The rows below give T cell receptor beta chains drawn from one sample of a study of PD-1 blockade in classical Hodgkin lymphoma. Measured with immunoSEQ multiplex PCR; TCRdb has only the in-frame clones, and not every one. The data show 95,000 to 100,000 clones, roughly 90% seen once. The input for sequencing was peripheral blood mononuclear cells (PBMCs), taken before the second cycle of nivolumab. Receptors originate from a human donor with classical Hodgkin lymphoma. Each CDR3 is given with its conserved first and last residue. Fields, in order: V gene, CDR3 length, D gene, clone size, J gene, CDR3 protein, CDR3 DNA. D genes are given only for firm matches. For some rows the clone size is stated as once, few or many, or as a class when expanded; others skip it.

>TRBV25-1|12|TRBD1|.|TRBJ2-1
CASSDRGYEQFF
TGTGCCAGCAGTGACAGGGGGTATGAGCAGTTCTTC
>TRBV19|17|.|.|TRBJ1-5
CASSIVLIGRGGQPQHF
TGTGCCAGTAGTATAGTCCTAATCGGGAGGGGTGGTCAGCCCCAGCATTTT
>TRBV27|16|.|.|TRBJ2-1
CASQDHLRMGTGEQFF
TGTGCCAGCCAAGACCACCTTCGGATGGGCACAGGTGAGCAGTTCTTC
>TRBV6-1|15|TRBD1|.|TRBJ1-5
CASSAGTDSNQPQHF
TGTGCCAGCAGCGCCGGGACAGATAGCAATCAGCCCCAGCATTTT
>TRBV19|13|.|.|TRBJ1-2
CASSIVGVYGYTF
TGTGCCAGTAGTATAGTCGGGGTCTATGGCTACACCTTC
>TRBV27|18|.|.|TRBJ1-5
CASSFSPAGAFHDQPQHF
TGTGCCAGCAGTTTTTCCCCTGCAGGGGCATTCCACGATCAGCCCCAGCATTTT
>TRBV21-1|14|.|.|TRBJ1-1
CASSNGRWNTEAFF
TGTGCCAGCAGCAATGGCCGGTGGAACACTGAAGCTTTCTTT
>TRBV10-2|13|.|few|TRBJ1-6
CASWSGNNSPLHF
TGCGCCAGCTGGTCTGGGAATAATTCACCCCTCCACTTT
>TRBV7-6|12|TRBD2|once|TRBJ2-7
CASGAGSGEQYF
TGTGCCAGCGGAGCGGGGTCGGGGGAGCAGTACTTC
>TRBV7-6|12|.|.|TRBJ2-7
CASSSAGQRQYF
TGTGCCAGCAGCTCCGCCGGACAGCGACAGTACTTC
>TRBV6-5|14|.|few|TRBJ2-1
CASSRDHNINEQFF
TGTGCCAGCAGCCGGGATCATAACATCAATGAGCAGTTCTTC
>TRBV19|15|.|.|TRBJ1-6
CASSIDGGVNSPLHF
TGTGCCAGTAGTATAGATGGGGGAGTGAATTCACCCCTCCACTTT
>TRBV19|14|.|.|TRBJ2-1
CASSIERGATEQFF
TGTGCCAGTAGTATAGAGAGGGGGGCCACCGAGCAGTTCTTC
>TRBV13|15|.|.|TRBJ1-2
CASSFYRDLGYGYTF
TGTGCCAGCAGCTTCTACAGGGACCTGGGCTATGGCTACACCTTC
>TRBV6-5|14|.|.|TRBJ1-5
CASSYGTGWQPQHF
TGTGCCAGCAGTTACGGAACAGGGTGGCAGCCCCAGCATTTT
>TRBV7-2|12|TRBD1|.|TRBJ1-2
CASSPTGDGYTF
TGTGCCAGCAGCCCGACAGGGGATGGCTACACCTTC
>TRBV6-6|14|TRBD1|.|TRBJ1-4
CASSRGQGGEKLFF
TGTGCCAGCAGCCGGGGACAGGGGGGCGAAAAACTGTTTTTT